Below are 10 T cell receptor beta chains sequenced from a single sample in a study of sequential checkpoint blockade in melanoma. The treatment: randomized to nivolumab then ipilimumab (arm A) or the reverse (arm B). Profiling relied on immunoSEQ multiplex PCR, and the TCRdb table lists in-frame clones only, not all of them. The data show roughly 20,000 clones, 25% to 35% seen once. Sequences were derived from tumor tissue (inferred from file names), sampled from a patient given nivolumab and ipilimumab in sequence. The source of these receptors is a human donor with melanoma.

This clone was detected many times. This chain connects TRBV11-3 to TRBJ2-2; D is perhaps TRBD1 (5 bases). V lost 3 bases to trimming and J lost 1 base, with 9 bases between them. Germline assignment: CDR1 SGHNT and CDR2 YENEEA. The CDR3 sequence is 15 residues long. CDR3 in DNA: TGTGCCAGCAGCTTGGGGCGGTGGAACACCGGGGAGCTGTTTTTT. It specifies CASSLGRWNTGELFF.

This chain joins TRBV14 and TRBJ2-7, with TRBD2 matching over 12 bases. V trimming: 8 bases; J trimming: 7 bases; junction bases outside the gene matches: 6. Germline CDR1 SGHDN, CDR2 FVKESK. This CDR3 comprises 13 residues. The CDR3 DNA reads TGTGCCAGCTCAGGACTAGCGGGGAGAGAGCAGTACTTC. It encodes CASSGLAGREQYF.

The V and J genes are TRBV9 and TRBJ1-1; D not certain. The V end lost 0 bases, the J end lost 4 bases, and 7 bases lay between the germline ends. Germline V gene data show CDR1 as SGDLS and CDR2 as YYNGEE. This CDR3 spans 13 amino acids. CDR3 residues: CASSVVVGTEAFF. The DNA for the CDR3 is TGTGCCAGCAGCGTAGTGGTGGGCACTGAAGCTTTCTTT.

V usage is TRBV6-8 and J usage is TRBJ1-2; D unresolved. The germline V and J ends were trimmed by 5 bases and 2 bases, with 12 bases remaining between them. Germline CDR1 is MNHGY and CDR2 is SAAAGT. This CDR3 is 14 amino acids long. The DNA for the CDR3 is TGTGCCAGCAGTAAAACCGGGATAAACTATGGCTACACCTTC. Its translation is CASSKTGINYGYTF.

In this sample, this clone turned up once. CDR3 residues: CASSLWDLNTGELFF. The CDR3 DNA follows: TGCGCCAGCAGCTTGTGGGACCTGAACACCGGGGAGCTGTTTTTT. The chain carries TRBV5-1 and TRBJ2-2, with D possibly being TRBD1 or TRBD2 (5 bases each). The germline gives CDR1 SGHRS, CDR2 YFSETQ. The V end lost 1 base, the J end lost 1 base, and 8 bases lay between the germline ends. The CDR3 runs 15 residues.

J is TRBJ2-2 and V is TRBV6-8, with a weak D call TRBD1 (6 bases). Trimming took 10 bases from V and 5 from J, leaving 14 bases between them. Germline V gives CDR1 MNHGY, CDR2 SAAAGT. CDR3 length: 13 amino acids. CDR3: CAIRGRGTGELFF. The DNA of the CDR3 is TGTGCCATCAGGGGAAGGGGAACCGGGGAGCTGTTTTTT.

The chain carries TRBV6-8 and TRBJ2-1; 10 bases agree with TRBD1. Germline V gene data show CDR1 as MNHGY and CDR2 as SAAAGT. The CDR3 sequence is 15 residues long. Trimming took 6 bases from V and 4 from J; bases not matched to a gene: 6. This CDR3 is CASRSGTGVYNEQFF. CDR3 nucleotides: TGTGCCAGCAGATCCGGGACAGGGGTTTACAATGAGCAGTTCTTC.

This clone was counted a few times. V gene TRBV28 combines with J gene TRBJ2-7; the D call may be TRBD1 or TRBD2 (5 bases each). The ends were cut back, 6 bases at V and 2 bases at J, with 11 bases in the middle. The CDR3 consists of 13 residues. Germline CDR1 is MDHEN and CDR2 is SYDVKM. The CDR3 DNA follows: TGTGCCAGCAGCAGGACGGGACCCTACGAGCAGTACTTC. Protein sequence: CASSRTGPYEQYF.

This clone occurred a few times. V is TRBV6-8 and J is TRBJ1-1; TRBD1 is a possible D gene (5 bases). The CDR3 consists of 17 residues. Trimming stripped 0 bases from V and 4 bases from J, with 18 bases between. Germline values: CDR1 MNHGY, CDR2 SAAAGT. The CDR3 DNA reads as TGTGCCAGCAGTTACTCTTTCATCGGGGGTATCTCCACTGAAGCTTTCTTT. Encoded protein: CASSYSFIGGISTEAFF.

This clone was found a few times. This chain joins TRBV9 and TRBJ2-2, with 9 bases matching TRBD2. The CDR3 spans 15 residues. V lost 4 bases and J lost 5; bases outside the gene matches: 6. CDR1 is SGDLS, CDR2 YYNGEE, per germline. DNA of the CDR3: TGTGCCAGCAGCCCAGGGACTAGCTGGACCGGGGAGCTGTTTTTT. Its translation is CASSPGTSWTGELFF.